The 20 T cell receptor beta chains reported below all come from one sample, sequenced in a study of response to subunit inactivated influenza vaccine. Via MiXCR, TCRdb re-called the RT-PCR reads, giving one row per CDR3 protein. Among 630,000 or so distinct CDR3 sequences listed, approximately 15% were seen once. The sequencing here drew on PBMCs from blood, taken roughly 12 days after vaccination. All receptors come from a man aged 50-60 years who received an inactivated influenza vaccine.

This clonotype was observed a handful of times. The chain links TRBV29-1 to TRBJ1-5, with 7 bases lining up with TRBD1. With 7 bases clipped from V and 2 bases from J, the junction kept 11 bases outside the gene matches. The germline CDR1 and CDR2 sequences are SQVTM and ANQGSEA. The CDR3 is 15 residues long. CDR3 nucleotide sequence: TGCAGCGCCTTATCCGGGGGGACAGGCAATCAGCCCCAGCATTTT. Residues: CSALSGGTGNQPQHF.

The chain is built from TRBV4-3 and TRBJ2-1, with 7 nucleotides matching TRBD2. The CDR3 is 14 residues long. Unmatched junction bases numbered 11, after V lost 3 bases and J lost 12 bases. Looked up from germline, CDR1 is LGHNA and CDR2 is YSLEER. CDR3 region: CASSQDLAVLGQFF. CDR3 nucleotides: TGCGCCAGCAGCCAGGATCTAGCGGTATTGGGGCAGTTCTTC.

The chain employs TRBV19 and TRBJ2-1; weak D call: TRBD1 (7 bases). The germline V gene encodes CDR1 LNHDA and CDR2 SQIVND (reference sequence). V was cut by 5 bases and J by 4 bases, with 15 bases left in between. The CDR3 spans 15 residues. The CDR3 sequence: CASSSGGGPYNEQFF. The DNA of the CDR3 is TGTGCCAGTAGTTCCGGAGGGGGCCCATACAATGAGCAGTTCTTC. Drawing the rest from reference TRBV19 and TRBJ2-1, the complete variable domain is DGGITQSPKYLFRKEGQNVTLSCEQNLNHDAMYWYRQDPGQGLRLIYYSQIVNDFQKGDIAEGYSVSREKKESFPLTVTSAQKNPTAFYLCASSSGGGPYNEQFFGPGTRLTVL.

The CDR3 spells CATNPGQIGNQPQHF. CDR3 bases: TGTGCCACCAATCCCGGACAGATCGGCAATCAGCCCCAGCATTTT. The chain couples TRBV6-2 or TRBV6-3 to TRBJ1-5; D is perhaps TRBD1 (6 bases). Trimming stripped 10 bases from V and 2 bases from J, with 18 bases between. Germline V lookup: CDR1 MNHEY, CDR2 SVGEGT. The CDR3 runs 15 residues.

This chain connects TRBV20-1 to TRBJ1-2; D not resolved. The CDR3 consists of 11 residues. Per the germline V gene, CDR1 is DFQATT and CDR2 is SNEGSKA (reference sequence). The CDR3 DNA follows: TGCAATGCCCTTAAATCTGAGGGCTACACCTTC. This gives the protein CNALKSEGYTF.

The chain links TRBV28 to TRBJ1-6; tentatively, D is TRBD1 (5 bases). The CDR3 length is 15 residues. Trimming stripped 6 bases from V and 8 bases from J, with 17 bases between. Germline CDR1 and CDR2: MDHEN and SYDVKM. Here the CDR3 reads CASSWVQAAHSPLHF. The CDR3 bases are TGTGCCAGCAGCTGGGTACAGGCTGCCCATTCACCCCTCCACTTT.

This clonotype appeared many times. The V gene is TRBV7-2, the J gene TRBJ1-5; perhaps TRBD1 as D (5 bases). V was trimmed by 2 bases and J by 6 bases, leaving 14 bases between them. Germline-derived CDR1 and CDR2 are SGHTA and FQGNSA. The CDR3 totals 15 residues. CDR3 region: CASSLRPGVAQPQHF. CDR3 DNA sequence: TGTGCCAGCAGCTTACGGCCGGGGGTCGCTCAGCCCCAGCATTTT.

The chain employs TRBV7-2 and TRBJ2-5; D might be TRBD2 (7 bases). Germline CDR1 SGHTA, CDR2 FQGNSA. V was clipped by 5 bases and J by 8 bases, with 15 bases between them. The CDR3 loop spans 13 amino acids. The CDR3 DNA follows: TGTGCCAGCAGCAGCAACAGGGAGGGAACCCAGTACTTC. Protein product: CASSSNREGTQYF.

V gene TRBV9 combines with J gene TRBJ2-7, with 12 bases that match TRBD2. The CDR3 consists of 16 residues. Looked up from germline, CDR1 is SGDLS and CDR2 is YYNGEE. Germline trimming cut 3 bases from V and 3 bases from J; bases unmatched to any gene: 7. The CDR3 sequence: CASSGTSGKGRYEQYF. The CDR3 DNA follows: TGTGCCAGCAGCGGGACTAGCGGGAAAGGCCGCTACGAGCAGTACTTC.

This chain links TRBV4-1 with TRBJ2-1, with D perhaps TRBD1 or TRBD2 (5 bases each). V lost 4 bases and J 5 bases, leaving 15 bases between the germline ends. Germline V gene data show CDR1 as MGHRA and CDR2 as YSYEKL. This CDR3 region has 15 residues. As DNA, the CDR3 is TGCGCCAGCAGCCGGCACGGGGACCTCAACAATGAGCAGTTCTTC. Translating it yields CASSRHGDLNNEQFF.

This chain joins TRBV7-2 and TRBJ2-7; 10 bases agree with TRBD2. V shed 4 bases and J 4 bases; nucleotides not matched to a gene: 4. The V gene's germline CDR1 is SGHTA and CDR2 FQGNSA. The CDR3 consists of 14 residues. The CDR3 protein is CASSSRTSGYEQYF. The CDR3 region has the DNA TGTGCCAGCAGCTCTCGGACTAGCGGATACGAGCAGTACTTC.

This clonotype has more than one count but fewer than ten. The V call is TRBV5-1, the J call TRBJ2-2, with D uncertain. The CDR3 is 13 amino acids. V lost 4 bases, J lost 7 bases, and 11 bases lay in between. Per germline, CDR1 SGHRS and CDR2 YFSETQ. CDR3 sequence (DNA): TGCGCCAGCAGCCCCCCCCGGCACGGGGAGCTGTTTTTT. Amino acid sequence: CASSPPRHGELFF.

This chain uses TRBV4-1 with TRBJ2-3, with a weak D call TRBD2 (5 bases). The V gene's germline CDR1 is MGHRA and CDR2 YSYEKL. Trimming took off 6 bases at V and 6 bases at J, with 16 bases between the two ends. This CDR3 contains 14 residues. This CDR3 is CASRFLLGEDTQYF. The CDR3 DNA reads TGCGCCAGCAGGTTCCTCCTTGGGGAGGATACGCAGTATTTT.

This clonotype appeared a few times. The chain is built from TRBV27 and TRBJ2-5; a weak D match, TRBD1 (6 bases). The CDR3 extends over 15 amino acids. Trimming took 1 base from V and 0 from J, leaving 9 bases between them. CDR1 and CDR2 from the germline V gene are MNHEY and SMNVEV (reference sequence). The CDR3 loop reads CASSLFRGYQETQYF. The CDR3 DNA follows: TGTGCCAGCAGTTTATTTAGGGGGTACCAAGAGACCCAGTACTTC.

This chain links TRBV19 with TRBJ2-1; 11 bases are shared with TRBD2. V was clipped by 5 bases and J by 13 bases; unmatched bases: 13. Germline lookup yields CDR1 LNHDA and CDR2 SQIVND (reference sequence). The CDR3 consists of 15 residues. The CDR3 DNA reads as TGTGCCAGTAGTCCCAACTCTCTAGCGGGAGGCGATCAGTTCTTC. Protein: CASSPNSLAGGDQFF.

This clonotype was observed many times. The rearrangement joins TRBV28 to TRBJ2-7, with a possible D match to TRBD2 (5 bases). The germline CDR1 and CDR2 sequences are MDHEN and SYDVKM. The CDR3 runs to 12 residues. Deletions cut 4 bases from V and 6 bases from J, with 10 bases between. For the CDR3, the DNA is TGTGCCAGCAGTTCGAGGGCCATCGAGCAGTACTTC. As protein: CASSSRAIEQYF.

This chain connects TRBV25-1 to TRBJ2-1; 7 bases are shared with TRBD2. CDR3 size: 14 residues. V lost 10 bases and J lost 5; bases outside the gene matches: 11. Germline CDR1 and CDR2: MGHDK and SYGVNS. CDR3 sequence: CATSFPSGNNEQFF. The CDR3 nucleotides read TGTGCCACCTCCTTTCCTAGCGGCAACAATGAGCAGTTCTTC.

This clonotype was seen more than once but under ten times. One end of the junction is discordant with germline, which a read error may explain. The chain links TRBV29-1 to TRBJ2-5, with 9 bases fitting TRBD1. This CDR3 comprises 15 residues. CDR1 is SQVTM and CDR2 is ANQGSEA in the germline V gene. The CDR3 loop is CSAERDRVRQETQYF. The DNA of the CDR3 is TGCAGCGCTGAACGGGACAGGGTCCGCCAAGAGACCCAGTACTTC.

The chain has TRBV2 and TRBJ2-1; D might be TRBD1 (6 bases). The CDR3 is made up of 16 amino acids. Per germline, CDR1 SNHLY and CDR2 FYNNEI. Trimming took 6 bases from V and 0 from J, leaving 15 bases between them. The CDR3 DNA sequence: TGTGCCAGCAGCTCCGGACAGCGAATCTCCTACAATGAGCAGTTCTTC. As protein: CASSSGQRISYNEQFF.

In DNA form, the CDR3 reads TGTGCCAGCCTGGGGGAAGTCCACTACACCGGGGAGCTGTTTTTT. Translated: CASLGEVHYTGELFF. V and J are TRBV6-2 or TRBV6-3 and TRBJ2-2, with D perhaps given as TRBD1 or TRBD2 (5 bases each). Germline V CDR1 and CDR2: MNHEY, SVGEGT. The germline V and J ends were trimmed by 8 bases and 3 bases, with 16 bases remaining between them. The CDR3 spans 15 residues.